This TCR beta chain was captured by sequencing in a study of regulatory T cells in long-lasting Graves disease. This clonotype was detected ten times or more. What it recognizes is unknown. The germline gives CDR1 SGHRS, CDR2 YFSETQ. Trimming stripped 4 bases from V and 5 bases from J, with 9 bases between. The CDR3 totals 12 residues. Study conclusions and caveats: Persistent disease samples used TRBV28, TRBJ1-2 and TRBJ2-5 preferentially. Persistent Graves' disease cases displayed lower TCR diversity than newly diagnosed ones.

Library construction for TCR beta used iRepertoire HTBI primers and Arm-PCR of CDR3 regions. MiXCR, run by TCRdb on the multiplex PCR reads, gives a single entry per CDR3 protein. The profile shows about 350,000 distinct CDR3 sequences, around 15% of them singletons. Sample time point: newly diagnosed GD, antithyroid drugs for less than 3 months. PBMC RNA served as the TCR library source. This sample also appeared in a second study, on T cells in Graves' hyperthyroidism and ophthalmopathy. That paper states: Carried out on the TCR CDR3, a first-round RT-PCR used the HTBI primer set. A model of 13 V-J pairs discriminated ophthalmopathy from stable hyperthyroidism.

The V call is TRBV5-1, the J call TRBJ1-1; D is unresolved. This TCR came from a woman aged 18-29 years with Graves disease. Here the sequenced sample was peripheral blood mononuclear cells (PBMCs), taken at new diagnosis, from a patient treated with antithyroid drugs. The CDR3 DNA is TGCGCCAGCAGCCGGGAGGGAACTGAAGCTTTCTTT. Translation gives CASSREGTEAFF.